The present entry profiles one T cell receptor (beta chain) with its context. Its binding antigen is unknown. Per-base qualities were not stored, and no clone one base away is much larger. This entry comes from a study of blood T cell repertoires in COVID-19 (dated by TCRdb to 2019 to 2021). Looking at the study overall: Collaborator samples came from the United States, Italy and Spain and covered acute and convalescent phases of COVID-19. Sample metadata almost always included a de-identified subject ID, COVID-19 status, age in years and sex. The prospective study material was composed of cDNA or gDNA derived from T cells, B-cell-depleted T cells, or PBMCs. Samples came from the ongoing ImmuneRACE study (first 160 participants) plus 1,254 subjects from 6 global collaborators. The repertoires were released in a freely available public database intended as a resource for research on the immune response to SARS-CoV-2. Deeply sampled blood TCRbeta repertoires from subjects exposed to, actively infected with, or recovered from COVID-19 were included in the dataset. Where available, HLA class I and class II types were obtained from metadata supplied by the sample provider rather than from assay-based typing.

Inclusive of the bounding cysteine and phenylalanine, the CDR3 is 18 residues long. Only the CDR3 region is kept as DNA, spanning 54 bases read in frame from base 1. V ends up 4 bases short and J 2 bases short, with an unmatched junction base count of 13. Based on the germline V gene, the CDR1 and CDR2 sequences are ENHRY and SYGVKD. The paper's findings and limits, for the study overall: The amount of clinical and demographic metadata varied by source and participant and was provided uncurated.

The immunoSEQ Assay, a bias-controlled multiplex PCR, was used to amplify TCRbeta CDR3 regions from genomic DNA. In the original analysis: Nucleated cell counts per sample were estimated from amplification of reference gene primers within the assay. To quantify the absolute abundance of each unique TCRbeta CDR3 rearrangement, sequence reads were collapsed and filtered. For each sample, productive Simpson clonality was calculated by taking the square root of Simpson's diversity index across productive rearrangements. In TCRdb, the immuneACCESS table is reduced to in-frame sequences with V and J assigned. These tables do not hold every clone; where another copy was compared, an unresolved V gene accounts for under half, and the others remain unexplained. For V, J and clone size, that table is used; D and trimming come from the DNA. The sample has more than 95,000 clones on record, 87% of them singletons. Of the sample, 3% to 3.5% falls within the top ten clones.

Whole blood was collected in K2EDTA tubes by collaborating institutions according to the institutions' own protocols. Collaborator samples were shipped for TCRbeta analysis as frozen whole blood, isolated PBMCs, or DNA extracted from either sample type. The receptor was isolated from a man in his fifties or sixties in a cohort sampled during active COVID-19. Recombination connected TRBV10-3 to TRBJ2-5; TRBD1 aligns with 10 central bases. Specimen: peripheral blood. The nucleotide sequence reads TGTGCCATCAGTGCACGACAGGGGGCGGGGGTAGGTCAAGAGACCCAGTACTTC. Its amino acids are CAISARQGAGVGQETQYF.